The rows below give T cell receptor beta chains drawn from one sample of a study of T cell responses to AZD1222 COVID-19 vaccine. Generated by immunoSEQ multiplex PCR, the TCRdb table keeps only in-frame clones and is missing some. The table has 45,000 to 70,000 clones, roughly 86% seen once; the top ten hold about a sixth. The sample was peripheral blood, taken on day 0 of AZD1222 vaccination. All receptors come from an adult in good health. Both conserved end residues are part of each CDR3. A D gene is named only where the DNA matches it firmly. The size entry is marked missing in some rows and otherwise reads once, few, many or a size class.

TGTGCCTGGAGTGATGGGGGGAATAGCAATCAGCCCCAGCATTTT	CAWSDGGNSNQPQHF	TRBJ1-5	.	.	TRBV30
TGTGCCAGCTCACCCGAGAGCGGGGGACCGTTAACAGATACGCAGTATTTT	CASSPESGGPLTDTQYF	TRBJ2-3	TRBD2	.	TRBV18
TGCAGCTCCCGTAAGACTAGCGGGGGTAGTGGGGATACGCAGTATTTT	CSSRKTSGGSGDTQYF	TRBJ2-3	TRBD2	.	TRBV29-1
TGTGCCAGCAGCGTATACTCAACGGCCTACGAGCAGTACTTC	CASSVYSTAYEQYF	TRBJ2-7	.	.	TRBV9
TGTGCCAGTAGTCACGGGGGGGCTGAAGCTTTCTTT	CASSHGGAEAFF	TRBJ1-1	.	once	TRBV19
TGTGCCAGCAGCTTAGCTAGCGGGAGGACGAACACCGGGGAGCTGTTTTTT	CASSLASGRTNTGELFF	TRBJ2-2	TRBD2	once	TRBV7-8
TGCGCCAGCAGCTTTGCAGACAGGGAACAAGAGACCCAGTACTTC	CASSFADREQETQYF	TRBJ2-5	TRBD1	.	TRBV5-1
TGTGCCAGCACCCCTTGGCCCTCAAACTATGGCTACACCTTC	CASTPWPSNYGYTF	TRBJ1-2	.	.	TRBV28
TGTGCCAGCAGCCAAGGGTATTGGGATACGCAGTATTTT	CASSQGYWDTQYF	TRBJ2-3	.	.	TRBV11-3
TGTGCCAGCACCCACTCGTATGGCTACACCTTC	CASTHSYGYTF	TRBJ1-2	.	once	TRBV6-5
TGTGCCAGCAGCAACAGGCTCCGCGGGAACACTGAAGCTTTCTTT	CASSNRLRGNTEAFF	TRBJ1-1	.	.	TRBV6-5
TGTGCCAGCAGCCAAGAACTAGCGGGAGGCGAGCAGTACTTC	CASSQELAGGEQYF	TRBJ2-7	TRBD2	.	TRBV4-2
TGTGCCAGCGGGAGGACCCATGGCTACACCTTC	CASGRTHGYTF	TRBJ1-2	.	.	TRBV12-3/TRBV12-4
TGCAGTGCTAGTGTACCGACTAGCGGTTACAATGAGCAGTTCTTC	CSASVPTSGYNEQFF	TRBJ2-1	TRBD2	.	TRBV20-1